The clone carrying this TCR beta chain was seen only a few times. Its matching antigen is unknown. A mixed TRB-A/B primer pool amplified rearranged TRB by multiplex touch-down PCR. TCRdb itself ran the multiplex PCR reads through MiXCR, one entry per CDR3 protein. The table lists approximately 2,300 distinct CDR3 sequences, around 30% of them singletons, with approximately 8.1% in the top ten. CDR3 length: 15 residues. Trimming took 3 bases from V and 2 from J, leaving 13 bases between them. Germline V gene lookup returns CDR1 KGHSH and CDR2 LQKENI. The sample comes from a study of T cell repertoires in aging, cancer and after chemotherapy. Regarding the study as a whole: Age-matched healthy donors had significantly more diverse, less clonal blood TCR repertoires than untreated cancer patients.

The template was genomic DNA from peripheral blood, not RNA. Sequencing was performed on blood. This clonotype originated in a human donor with a solid tumor. The chain is built from TRBV18 and TRBJ1-1, with TRBD1 as a possible D gene (6 bases). CDR3 residues: CASSPQGRANTEAFF. In DNA form, the CDR3 reads TGTGCCAGCTCACCCCAGGGGAGGGCTAACACTGAAGCTTTCTTT.